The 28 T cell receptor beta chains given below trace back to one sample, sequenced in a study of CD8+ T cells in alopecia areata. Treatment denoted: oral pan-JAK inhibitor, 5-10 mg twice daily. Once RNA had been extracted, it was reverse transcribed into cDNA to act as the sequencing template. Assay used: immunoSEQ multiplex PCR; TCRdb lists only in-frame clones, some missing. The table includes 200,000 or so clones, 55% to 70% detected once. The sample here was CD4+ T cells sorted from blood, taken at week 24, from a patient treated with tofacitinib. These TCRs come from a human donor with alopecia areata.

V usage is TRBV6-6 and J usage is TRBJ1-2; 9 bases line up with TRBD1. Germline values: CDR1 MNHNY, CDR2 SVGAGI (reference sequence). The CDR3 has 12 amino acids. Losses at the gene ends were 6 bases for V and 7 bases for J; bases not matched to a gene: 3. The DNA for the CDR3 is TGTGCCAGCAGCAGGGACAGGGCTGGCTACACCTTC. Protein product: CASSRDRAGYTF.

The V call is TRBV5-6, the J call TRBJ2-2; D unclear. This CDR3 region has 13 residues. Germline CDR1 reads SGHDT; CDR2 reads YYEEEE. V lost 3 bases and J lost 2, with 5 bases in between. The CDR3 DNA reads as TGTGCCAGCAGCTCACGAAACACCGGGGAGCTGTTTTTT. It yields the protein CASSSRNTGELFF.

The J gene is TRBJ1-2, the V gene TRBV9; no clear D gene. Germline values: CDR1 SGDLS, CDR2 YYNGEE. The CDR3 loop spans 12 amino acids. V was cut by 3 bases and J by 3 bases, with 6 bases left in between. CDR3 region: CASSGIHYGYTF. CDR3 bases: TGTGCCAGCAGCGGGATCCACTATGGCTACACCTTC.

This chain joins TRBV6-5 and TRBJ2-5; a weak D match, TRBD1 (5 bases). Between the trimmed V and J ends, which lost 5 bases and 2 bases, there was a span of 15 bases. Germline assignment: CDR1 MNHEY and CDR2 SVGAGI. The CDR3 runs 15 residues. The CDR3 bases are TGTGCCAGCAGTCACCATCGACAGCGACAAGAGACCCAGTACTTC. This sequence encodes CASSHHRQRQETQYF.

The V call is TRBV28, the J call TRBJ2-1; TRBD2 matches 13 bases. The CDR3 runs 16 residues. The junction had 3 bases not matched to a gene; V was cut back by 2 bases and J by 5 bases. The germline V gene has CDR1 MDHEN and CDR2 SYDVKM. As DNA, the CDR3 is TGTGCCAGCAGTTTAGGGGGACTAGCGGGAAACAATGAGCAGTTCTTC. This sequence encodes CASSLGGLAGNNEQFF. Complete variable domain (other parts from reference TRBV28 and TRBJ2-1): DVKVTQSSRYLVKRTGEKVFLECVQDMDHENMFWYRQDPGLGLRLIYFSYDVKMKEKGDIPEGYSVSREKKERFSLILESASTNQTSMYLCASSLGGLAGNNEQFFGPGTRLTVL.

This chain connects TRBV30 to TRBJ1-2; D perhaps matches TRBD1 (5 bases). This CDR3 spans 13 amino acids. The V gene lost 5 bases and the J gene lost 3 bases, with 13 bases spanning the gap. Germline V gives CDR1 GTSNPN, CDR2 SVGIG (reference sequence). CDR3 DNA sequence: TGTGCCTGGTTGGGGGTAATCGACTATGGCTACACCTTC. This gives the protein CAWLGVIDYGYTF.

CDR3 protein: CATSPGGGAYEQYF. CDR3 nucleotide sequence: TGTGCCACCAGTCCCGGAGGGGGGGCCTACGAGCAGTACTTC. This chain uses TRBV15 with TRBJ2-7, with a tentative D call TRBD2 (7 bases). Trimming removed 6 bases from V and 2 bases from J, with 14 bases in between. The length of the CDR3 is 14 residues. Per the germline V gene, CDR1 is LNHNV and CDR2 is YYDKDF (reference sequence).

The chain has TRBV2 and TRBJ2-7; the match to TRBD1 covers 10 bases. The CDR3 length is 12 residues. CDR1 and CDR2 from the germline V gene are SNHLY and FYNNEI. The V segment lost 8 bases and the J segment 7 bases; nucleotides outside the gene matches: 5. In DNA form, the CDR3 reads TGTGCCAGCGGGACAGGGGAGGGAGAGCAGTACTTC. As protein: CASGTGEGEQYF.

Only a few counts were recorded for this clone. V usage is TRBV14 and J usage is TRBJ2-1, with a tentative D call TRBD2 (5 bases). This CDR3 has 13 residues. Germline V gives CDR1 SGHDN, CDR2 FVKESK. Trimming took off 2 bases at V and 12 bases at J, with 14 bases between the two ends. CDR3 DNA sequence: TGTGCCAGCAGCCAAATACTAGGCCCCTCGCAGTTCTTC. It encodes CASSQILGPSQFF.

The CDR3 loop is CASSQKGTANQPQHF. The DNA for the CDR3 is TGTGCCAGCAGCCAGAAGGGGACCGCCAATCAGCCCCAGCATTTT. V and J are TRBV6-5 and TRBJ1-5, with a weak D call TRBD1 (5 bases). The CDR3 has 15 amino acids. Trimming removed 6 bases from V and 3 bases from J, with 15 bases in between. Germline-derived CDR1 and CDR2 are MNHEY and SVGAGI.

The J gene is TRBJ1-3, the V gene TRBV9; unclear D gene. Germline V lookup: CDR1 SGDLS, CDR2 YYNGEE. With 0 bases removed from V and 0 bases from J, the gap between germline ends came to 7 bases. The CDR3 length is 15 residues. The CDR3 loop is CASSVDPLSGNTIYF. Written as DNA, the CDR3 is TGTGCCAGCAGCGTAGACCCCCTCTCTGGAAACACCATATATTTT.

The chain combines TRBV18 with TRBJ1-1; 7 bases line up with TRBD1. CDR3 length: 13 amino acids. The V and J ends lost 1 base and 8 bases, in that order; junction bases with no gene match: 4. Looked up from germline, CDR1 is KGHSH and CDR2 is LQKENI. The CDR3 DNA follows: TGTGCCAGCTCACCACTTCGGGACAGCGAAGCTTTCTTT. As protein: CASSPLRDSEAFF. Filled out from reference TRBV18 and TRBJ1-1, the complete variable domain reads NAGVMQNPRHLVRRRGQEARLRCSPMKGHSHVYWYRQLPEEGLKFMVYLQKENIIDESGMPKERFSAEFPKEGPSILRIQQVVRGDSAAYFCASSPLRDSEAFFGQGTRLTVV.

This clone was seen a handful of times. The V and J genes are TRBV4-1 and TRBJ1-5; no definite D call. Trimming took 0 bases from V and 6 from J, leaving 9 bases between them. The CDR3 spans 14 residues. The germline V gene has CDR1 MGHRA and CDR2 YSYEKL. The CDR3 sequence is CASSQDPDTQPQHF. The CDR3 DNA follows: TGCGCCAGCAGCCAAGATCCAGACACTCAGCCCCAGCATTTT.

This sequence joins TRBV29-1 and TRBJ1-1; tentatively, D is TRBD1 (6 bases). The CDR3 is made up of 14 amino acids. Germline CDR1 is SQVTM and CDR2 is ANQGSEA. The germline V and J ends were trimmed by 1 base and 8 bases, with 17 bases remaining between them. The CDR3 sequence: CSVEAVKGVSEAFF. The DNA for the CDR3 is TGCAGCGTTGAAGCCGTAAAGGGGGTTTCCGAAGCTTTCTTT.

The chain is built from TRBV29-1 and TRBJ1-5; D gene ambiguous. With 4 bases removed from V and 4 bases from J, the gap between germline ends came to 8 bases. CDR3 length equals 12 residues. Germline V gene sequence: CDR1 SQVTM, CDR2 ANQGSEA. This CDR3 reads CSVGLGNQPQHF. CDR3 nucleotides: TGCAGCGTTGGGCTCGGTAATCAGCCCCAGCATTTT.

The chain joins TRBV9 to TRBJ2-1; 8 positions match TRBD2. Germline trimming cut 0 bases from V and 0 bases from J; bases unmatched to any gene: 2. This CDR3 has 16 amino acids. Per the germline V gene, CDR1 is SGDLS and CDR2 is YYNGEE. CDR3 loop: CASSVVAGSSYNEQFF. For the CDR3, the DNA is TGTGCCAGCAGCGTAGTAGCGGGAAGCTCCTACAATGAGCAGTTCTTC. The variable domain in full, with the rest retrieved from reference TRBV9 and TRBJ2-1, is DSGVTQTPKHLITATGQRVTLRCSPRSGDLSVYWYQQSLDQGLQFLIQYYNGEERAKGNILERFSAQQFPDLHSELNLSSLELGDSALYFCASSVVAGSSYNEQFFGPGTRLTVL.

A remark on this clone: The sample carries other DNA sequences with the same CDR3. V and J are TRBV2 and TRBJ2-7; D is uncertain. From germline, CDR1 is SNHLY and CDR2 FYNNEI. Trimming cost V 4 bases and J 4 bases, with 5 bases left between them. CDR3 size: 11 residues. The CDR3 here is CASSAGYEQYF. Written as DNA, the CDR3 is TGTGCCAGCAGTGCGGGTTACGAGCAGTACTTC. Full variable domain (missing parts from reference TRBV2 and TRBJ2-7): EPEVTQTPSHQVTQMGQEVILRCVPISNHLYFYWYRQILGQKVEFLVSFYNNEISEKSEIFDDQFSVERPDGSNFTLKIRSTKLEDSAMYFCASSAGYEQYFGPGTRLTVT.

DNA of the CDR3: TGTGCCACCAGCAGAGACCAGACAGGGAGGCGTGAAAAACTGTTTTTT. Protein sequence: CATSRDQTGRREKLFF. The chain uses TRBV15 and TRBJ1-4; 7 positions agree with TRBD1. CDR1 and CDR2 from the germline V gene are LNHNV and YYDKDF (reference sequence). Trimming cost V 0 bases and J 7 bases; bases outside gene matches: 8. There are 16 residues in the CDR3. The full variable domain, rest sourced from reference TRBV15 and TRBJ1-4, is DAMVIQNPRYQVTQFGKPVTLSCSQTLNHNVMYWYQQKSSQAPKLLFHYYDKDFNNEADTPDNFQSRRPNTSFCFLDIRSPGLGDTAMYLCATSRDQTGRREKLFFGSGTQLSVL.

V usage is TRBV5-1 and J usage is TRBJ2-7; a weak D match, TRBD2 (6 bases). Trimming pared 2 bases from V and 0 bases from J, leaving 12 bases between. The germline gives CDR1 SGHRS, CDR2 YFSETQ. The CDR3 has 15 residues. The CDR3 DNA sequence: TGCGCCAGCAGCTTCACATTCGGGGGCTCCTACGAGCAGTACTTC. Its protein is CASSFTFGGSYEQYF.

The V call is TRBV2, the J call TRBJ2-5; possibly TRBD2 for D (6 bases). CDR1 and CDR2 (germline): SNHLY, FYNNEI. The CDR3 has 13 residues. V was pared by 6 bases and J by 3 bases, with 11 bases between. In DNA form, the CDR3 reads TGTGCCAGCAGAGGGGACTTTGAAGAGACCCAGTACTTC. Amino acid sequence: CASRGDFEETQYF.

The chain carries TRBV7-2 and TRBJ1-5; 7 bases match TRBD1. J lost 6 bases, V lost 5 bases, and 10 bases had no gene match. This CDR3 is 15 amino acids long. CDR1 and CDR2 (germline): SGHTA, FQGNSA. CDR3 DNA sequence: TGTGCCAGCAGCCCACAGATCGACAGGGTTCAGCCCCAGCATTTT. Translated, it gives CASSPQIDRVQPQHF.

The CDR3 spells CAWSKGQGEFF. CDR3 nucleotides: TGTGCCTGGAGTAAAGGACAGGGGGAGTTCTTC. The chain couples TRBV30 to TRBJ2-1; 10 bases fit TRBD1. The ends lost 2 bases at V and 14 bases at J; junction bases unmatched: 3. The CDR3 extends over 11 amino acids. The germline V gene encodes CDR1 GTSNPN and CDR2 SVGIG (reference sequence).

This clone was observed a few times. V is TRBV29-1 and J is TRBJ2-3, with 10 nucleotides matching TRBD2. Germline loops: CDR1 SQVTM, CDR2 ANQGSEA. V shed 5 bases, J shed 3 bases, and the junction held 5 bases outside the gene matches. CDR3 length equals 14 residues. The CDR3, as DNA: TGCAGCGTTACCCTAGCGGGGGTTACAGATACGCAGTATTTT. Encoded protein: CSVTLAGVTDTQYF.

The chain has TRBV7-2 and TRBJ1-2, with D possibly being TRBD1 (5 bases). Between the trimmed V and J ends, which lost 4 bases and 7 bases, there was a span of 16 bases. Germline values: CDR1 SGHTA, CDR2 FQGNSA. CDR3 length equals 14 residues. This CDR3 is CASSSGPVPPGYTF. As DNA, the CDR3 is TGTGCCAGCAGCTCGGGGCCGGTCCCCCCTGGCTACACCTTC.

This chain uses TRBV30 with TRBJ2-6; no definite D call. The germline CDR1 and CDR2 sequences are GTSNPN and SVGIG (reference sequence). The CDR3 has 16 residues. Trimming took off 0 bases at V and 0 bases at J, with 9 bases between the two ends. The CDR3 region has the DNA TGTGCCTGGAGTGTAGAAATGGTCTCTGGGGCCAACGTCCTGACTTTC. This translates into CAWSVEMVSGANVLTF.

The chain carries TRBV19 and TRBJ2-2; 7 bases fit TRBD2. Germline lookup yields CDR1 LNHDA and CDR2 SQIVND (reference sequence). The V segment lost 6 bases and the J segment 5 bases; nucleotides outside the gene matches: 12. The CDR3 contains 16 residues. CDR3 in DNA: TGTGCCAGTAGACCCGGGCCAATGGGAGGGACCGGGGAGCTGTTTTTT. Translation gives CASRPGPMGGTGELFF.

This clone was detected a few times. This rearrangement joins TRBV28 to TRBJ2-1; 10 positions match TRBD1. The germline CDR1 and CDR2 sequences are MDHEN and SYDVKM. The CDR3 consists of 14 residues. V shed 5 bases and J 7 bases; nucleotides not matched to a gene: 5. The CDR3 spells CASSGTGALNEQFF. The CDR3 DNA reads TGTGCCAGCAGTGGGACAGGGGCTCTGAATGAGCAGTTCTTC. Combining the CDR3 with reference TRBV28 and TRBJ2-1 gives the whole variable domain DVKVTQSSRYLVKRTGEKVFLECVQDMDHENMFWYRQDPGLGLRLIYFSYDVKMKEKGDIPEGYSVSREKKERFSLILESASTNQTSMYLCASSGTGALNEQFFGPGTRLTVL.

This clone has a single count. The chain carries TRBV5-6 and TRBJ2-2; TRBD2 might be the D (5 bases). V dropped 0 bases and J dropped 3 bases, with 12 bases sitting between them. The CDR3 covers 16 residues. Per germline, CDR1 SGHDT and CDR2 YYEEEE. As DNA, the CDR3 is TGTGCCAGCAGCTTGGCTAAGAGGGCCGACACCGGGGAGCTGTTTTTT. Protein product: CASSLAKRADTGELFF.